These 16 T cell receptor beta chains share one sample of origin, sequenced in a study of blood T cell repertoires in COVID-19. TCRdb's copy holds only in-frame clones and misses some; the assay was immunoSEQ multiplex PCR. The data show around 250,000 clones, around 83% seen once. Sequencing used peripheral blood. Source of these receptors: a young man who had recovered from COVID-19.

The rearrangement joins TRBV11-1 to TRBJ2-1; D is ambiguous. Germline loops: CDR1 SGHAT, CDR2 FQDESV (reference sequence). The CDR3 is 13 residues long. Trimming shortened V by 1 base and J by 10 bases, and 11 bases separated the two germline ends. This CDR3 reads CASSLGDQTEQFF. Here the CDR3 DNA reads TGTGCCAGCAGCTTAGGTGATCAAACAGAGCAGTTCTTC.

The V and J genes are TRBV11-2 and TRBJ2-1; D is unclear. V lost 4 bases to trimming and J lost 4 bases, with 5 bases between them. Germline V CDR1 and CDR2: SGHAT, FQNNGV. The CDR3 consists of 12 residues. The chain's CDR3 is CASSSGYNEQFF. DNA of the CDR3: TGTGCCAGCAGCTCGGGTTACAATGAGCAGTTCTTC.

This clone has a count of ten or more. The CDR3 nucleotides are TGTGCCAGCAATCCCGGCAGCGTGAACACTGAAGCTTTCTTT. Amino acids: CASNPGSVNTEAFF. This sequence joins TRBV2 and TRBJ1-1; D is unresolved. The germline gives CDR1 SNHLY, CDR2 FYNNEI. The CDR3 has 14 amino acids. V lost 7 bases and J 0 bases, leaving 12 bases between the germline ends.

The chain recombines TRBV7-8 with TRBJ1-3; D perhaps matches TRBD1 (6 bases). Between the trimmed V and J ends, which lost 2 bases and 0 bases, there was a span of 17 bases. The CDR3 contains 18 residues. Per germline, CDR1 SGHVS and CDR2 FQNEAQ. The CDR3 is CASSLYRDNTRSGNTIYF. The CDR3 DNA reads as TGTGCCAGCAGCTTATATCGGGACAATACCCGCTCTGGAAACACCATATATTTT.

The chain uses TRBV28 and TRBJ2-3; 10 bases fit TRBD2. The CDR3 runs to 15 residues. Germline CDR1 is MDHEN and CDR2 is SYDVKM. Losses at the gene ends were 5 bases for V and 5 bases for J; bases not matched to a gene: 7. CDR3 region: CASSQERGGQDTQYF. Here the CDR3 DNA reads TGTGCCAGCAGTCAAGAGCGGGGGGGCCAAGATACGCAGTATTTT.

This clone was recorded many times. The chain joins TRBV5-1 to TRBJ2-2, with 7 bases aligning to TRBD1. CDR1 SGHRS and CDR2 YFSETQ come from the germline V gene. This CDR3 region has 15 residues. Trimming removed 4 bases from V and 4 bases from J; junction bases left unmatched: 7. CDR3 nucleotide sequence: TGCGCCAGCAGCCCAGACAGGGTGGGCACCGGGGAGCTGTTTTTT. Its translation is CASSPDRVGTGELFF.

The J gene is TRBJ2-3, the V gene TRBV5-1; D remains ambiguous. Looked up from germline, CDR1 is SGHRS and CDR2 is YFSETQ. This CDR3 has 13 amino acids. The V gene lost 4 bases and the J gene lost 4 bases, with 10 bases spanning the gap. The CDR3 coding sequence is TGCGCCAGCAGCCCGAGTGAGTCAGATACGCAGTATTTT. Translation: CASSPSESDTQYF.

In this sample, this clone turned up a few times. The CDR3 protein is CASSLYPDRAEAFF. CDR3 coding DNA: TGTGCCAGCAGCTTATACCCCGACAGGGCTGAAGCTTTCTTT. The rearrangement joins TRBV7-9 to TRBJ1-1, with 7 bases fitting TRBD1. From germline, CDR1 is SEHNR and CDR2 FQNEAQ (reference sequence). This CDR3 has 14 residues. Unmatched junction bases numbered 6, after V lost 2 bases and J lost 6 bases.

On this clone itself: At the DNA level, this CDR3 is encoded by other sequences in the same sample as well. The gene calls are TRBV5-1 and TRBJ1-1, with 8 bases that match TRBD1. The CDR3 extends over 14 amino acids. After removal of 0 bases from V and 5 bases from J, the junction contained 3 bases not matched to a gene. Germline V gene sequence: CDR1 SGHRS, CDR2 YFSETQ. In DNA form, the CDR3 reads TGCGCCAGCAGCTTGGGGCAGGGGGCAACTGAAGCTTTCTTT. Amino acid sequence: CASSLGQGATEAFF.

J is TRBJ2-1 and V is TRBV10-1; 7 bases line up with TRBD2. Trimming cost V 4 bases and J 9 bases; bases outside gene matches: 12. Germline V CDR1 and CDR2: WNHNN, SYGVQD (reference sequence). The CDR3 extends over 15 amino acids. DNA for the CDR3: TGCGCCAGCAGTGCCCTTGACGGGGGGTTTGGTGAGCAGTTCTTC. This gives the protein CASSALDGGFGEQFF.

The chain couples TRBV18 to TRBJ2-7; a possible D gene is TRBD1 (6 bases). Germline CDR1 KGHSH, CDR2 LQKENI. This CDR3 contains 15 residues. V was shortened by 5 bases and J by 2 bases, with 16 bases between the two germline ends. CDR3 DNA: TGTGCCAGCTCAATGGGGGCTGACAGTCCCTACGAGCAGTACGTC. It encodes CASSMGADSPYEQYV.

CDR3: CASSSPRGSTEAFF. Written as DNA, the CDR3 is TGTGCCAGCAGCTCCCCCAGGGGGTCCACTGAAGCTTTCTTT. V gene TRBV11-2 combines with J gene TRBJ1-1; 7 bases match TRBD1. Germline V gives CDR1 SGHAT, CDR2 FQNNGV. This CDR3 is 14 amino acids long. Losses at the gene ends were 4 bases for V and 4 bases for J; bases not matched to a gene: 6.

CDR3 DNA sequence: TGTGCCAGCAGTTTATTCGGGGCAGGGGGAGATCAGCCCCAGCATTTT. This encodes CASSLFGAGGDQPQHF. The chain combines TRBV27 with TRBJ1-5, with 7 bases aligning to TRBD1. Germline lookup yields CDR1 MNHEY and CDR2 SMNVEV (reference sequence). J gave up 5 bases and V 1 base, and 8 bases lay outside the gene matches. This CDR3 comprises 16 residues.

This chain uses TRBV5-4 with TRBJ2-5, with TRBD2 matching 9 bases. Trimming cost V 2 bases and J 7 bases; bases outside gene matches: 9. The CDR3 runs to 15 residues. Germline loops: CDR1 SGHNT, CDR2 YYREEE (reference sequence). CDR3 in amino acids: CASSFSSGVHRTQYF. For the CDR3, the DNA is TGTGCCAGCAGCTTTTCTAGCGGGGTGCACAGGACCCAGTACTTC.

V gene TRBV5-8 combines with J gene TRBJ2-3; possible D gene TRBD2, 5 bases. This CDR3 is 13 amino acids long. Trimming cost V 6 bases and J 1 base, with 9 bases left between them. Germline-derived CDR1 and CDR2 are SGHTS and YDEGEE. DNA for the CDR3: TGTGCCAGCATCGCCGGGGGCACAGATACGCAGTATTTT. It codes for CASIAGGTDTQYF.

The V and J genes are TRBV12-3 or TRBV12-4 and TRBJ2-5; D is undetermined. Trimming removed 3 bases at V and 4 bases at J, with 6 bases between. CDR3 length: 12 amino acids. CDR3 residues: CASSFPGETQYF. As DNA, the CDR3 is TGTGCCAGCAGTTTCCCGGGAGAGACCCAGTACTTC.